The T cell receptor (beta chain) under discussion was sequenced for a study of T cell responses to AZD1222 COVID-19 vaccine. Points from the study as a whole: The donor group comprised mostly white British people and more females; the analysis possibly underestimated clonal diversity.

The length of the CDR3 is 16 residues. Germline-derived CDR1 and CDR2 are SGHRS and YFSETQ. With 4 bases clipped from V and 6 bases from J, the junction kept 15 bases outside the gene matches. Profiling relied on immunoSEQ multiplex PCR, and the TCRdb table lists in-frame clones only, not all of them. The sample has about 81,000 clones, 75% to 95% seen once. As to this clone: What it binds is not known.

The source is an adult who received the AZD1222 COVID-19 vaccine. The source material was peripheral blood, sampled 28 days after the second AZD1222 dose. This chain joins TRBV5-1 and TRBJ2-7, with TRBD2 identical over 8 bases. CDR3 loop: CASSPLGSGSPLEQYF. CDR3 DNA: TGCGCCAGCAGCCCTCTTGGGAGCGGGAGCCCCCTCGAGCAGTACTTC.